This T cell receptor (beta chain) appears in the sequencing data of a study of cytomegalovirus exposure and HLA in healthy donors. Study-wide points: What TCR beta sequences reportedly achieved was accurate prediction of HLA-A and HLA-B alleles in most subjects. For TCR beta chains, V- and J-gene trimming was later linked to a missense DCLRE1C variant. Some V segments, including TRBV6-2 and TRBV6-3, were excluded as indistinguishable.

Both 60 Vbeta primers and 13 Jbeta primers went into the PCR. The repertoire was sequenced with immunoSEQ multiplex PCR; TCRdb's copy has only in-frame clones and lacks some. This table holds about 200,000 clones, about 78% found once. CDR1 SGHRS and CDR2 YFSETQ come from the germline V gene. J lost 5 bases, V lost 4 bases, and 3 bases had no gene match. The CDR3 covers 14 residues. As to this clone: Its target is not known.

Donors showed nominal health when sampled, although they likely had unrecorded immune exposures. This chain joins TRBV5-1 and TRBJ2-3; TRBD1 aligns across 11 bases. Material for sequencing was PBMCs. This receptor was taken from a woman aged 25 to 39 in good health and CMV-seronegative. CDR3 coding DNA: TGCGCCAGCAGCCCGGGACAGGGGGGAGATACGCAGTATTTT. Translation: CASSPGQGGDTQYF.